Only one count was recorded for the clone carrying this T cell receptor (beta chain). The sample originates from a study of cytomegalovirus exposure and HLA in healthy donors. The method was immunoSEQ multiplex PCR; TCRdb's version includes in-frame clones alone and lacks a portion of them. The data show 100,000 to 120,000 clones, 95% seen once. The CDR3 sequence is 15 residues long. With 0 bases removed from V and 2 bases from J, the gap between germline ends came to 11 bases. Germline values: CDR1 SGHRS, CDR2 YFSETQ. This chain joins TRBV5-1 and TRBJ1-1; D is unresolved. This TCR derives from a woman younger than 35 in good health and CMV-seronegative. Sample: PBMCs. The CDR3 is CASSLGGSPNTEAFF. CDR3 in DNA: TGCGCCAGCAGCTTGGGAGGGAGCCCCAACACTGAAGCTTTCTTT.